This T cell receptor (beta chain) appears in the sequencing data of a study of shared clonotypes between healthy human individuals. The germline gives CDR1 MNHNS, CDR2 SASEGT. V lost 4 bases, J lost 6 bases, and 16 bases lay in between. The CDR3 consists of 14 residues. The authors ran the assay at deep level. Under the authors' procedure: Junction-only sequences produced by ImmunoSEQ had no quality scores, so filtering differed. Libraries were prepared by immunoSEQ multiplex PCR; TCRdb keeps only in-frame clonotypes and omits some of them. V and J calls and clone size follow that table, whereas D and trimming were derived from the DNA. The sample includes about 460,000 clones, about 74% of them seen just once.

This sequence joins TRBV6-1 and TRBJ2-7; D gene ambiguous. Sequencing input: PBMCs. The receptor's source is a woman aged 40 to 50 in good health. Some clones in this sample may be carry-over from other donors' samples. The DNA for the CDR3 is TGTGCCAGCAGTGGACAAACCCGATATGGCGAGCAGTACTTC. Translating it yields CASSGQTRYGEQYF.